This TCR beta chain is from a study of CD8 T cells in ankylosing spondylitis. Points from the study as a whole: In ankylosing spondylitis blood, a motif of seven or eight highly homologous TCR beta variants appeared characteristic. Matched ankylosing spondylitis synovial fluid reportedly contained a significantly enriched population of disease-linked clones.

Researchers built TCR beta libraries using quantitative 5'-RACE with molecular barcodes. TCRdb reprocessed the 5' RACE reads with MiXCR, giving one entry per CDR3 protein. This table holds 25,000 to 30,000 distinct CDR3 sequences, less than 5.5% found once. The germline gives CDR1 SGDLS, CDR2 YYNGEE. The CDR3 has 15 residues. V gave up 0 bases and J gave up 3 bases; unmatched junction bases: 2. On this clonotype: Its target is unknown.

The sequence came from a female donor with ankylosing spondylitis or in good health (not recorded which). J is TRBJ2-7 and V is TRBV9; 11 bases are a match to TRBD2. Sequenced sample: blood, either unsorted or a sorted T cell fraction (not recorded which). The CDR3 is CASSVDLAGGYEQYF. In nucleotides, the CDR3 is TGTGCCAGCAGCGTAGATCTAGCGGGAGGCTACGAGCAGTACTTC.